The 29 T cell receptor beta chains given below trace back to one sample, sequenced in a study of blood T cells in healthy people across ages. For the second PCR, which ran for about 6 to 11 cycles, a sample-barcoded 5' primer and a J-beta primer mix were used. Via MiXCR, TCRdb re-called the 5' RACE reads, giving one row per CDR3 protein. This sample has 750,000 to 950,000 distinct CDR3 sequences; roughly 24% occur once, and the top ten carry 2.5% to 3.5%. The same data also went into a second study, on T cells of mothers and their children.

Sequencing was done on a sample of blood. Every receptor here comes from a boy aged 10-17 years in good health.

The chain couples TRBV5-5 to TRBJ2-3, with 12 bases aligning to TRBD1. CDR3 length: 14 residues. Unmatched junction bases numbered 12, after V lost 4 bases and J lost 15 bases. CDR1 SGHKS and CDR2 YYEKEE come from the germline V gene (reference sequence). The DNA of the CDR3 is TGTGCCAGCAGCGGGGGCGTGGGGACAGGGGGCGACTATTTT. Encoded protein: CASSGGVGTGGDYF. Based on the CDR3 plus reference TRBV5-5 and TRBJ2-3, the full variable domain is DAGVTQSPTHLIKTRGQQVTLRCSPISGHKSVSWYQQVLGQGPQFIFQYYEKEERGRGNFPDRFSARQFPNYSSELNVNALLLGDSALYLCASSGGVGTGGDYFGPGTRLTVL.

This clonotype appeared a few times. The chain combines TRBV28 with TRBJ1-6, with D maybe TRBD1 (5 bases). Deletions cut 4 bases from V and 2 bases from J, with 18 bases between. Looked up from germline, CDR1 is MDHEN and CDR2 is SYDVKM. The CDR3 covers 18 residues. Here the CDR3 reads CASSSPRGSMAYNSPLHF. The CDR3 DNA sequence: TGTGCCAGCAGTTCCCCACGGGGGTCCATGGCCTATAATTCACCCCTCCACTTT.

CDR3 coding DNA: TGTGCCAGCAGCGGGTGGACAGGGGAATCCCACAATGAGCAGTTCTTC. It encodes CASSGWTGESHNEQFF. The chain links TRBV7-9 to TRBJ2-1; 9 bases match TRBD1. The CDR3 spans 16 residues. With V trimmed by 5 bases and J by 5 bases, 10 bases remained unmatched. Germline-derived CDR1 and CDR2 are SEHNR and FQNEAQ (reference sequence). Variable domain in full (rest from reference TRBV7-9 and TRBJ2-1): DTGVSQNPRHKITKRGQNVTFRCDPISEHNRLYWYRQTLGQGPEFLTYFQNEAQLEKSRLLSDRFSAERPKGSFSTLEIQRTEQGDSAMYLCASSGWTGESHNEQFFGPGTRLTVL.

This clonotype has more than one count but fewer than ten. The V gene is TRBV20-1, the J gene TRBJ1-4, with 11 positions matching TRBD1. Germline V gives CDR1 DFQATT, CDR2 SNEGSKA (reference sequence). Unmatched junction bases numbered 6, after V lost 3 bases and J lost 6 bases. The CDR3 runs 15 residues. Here the CDR3 reads CSARNPGQGDEKLFF. CDR3 nucleotide sequence: TGCAGTGCTAGGAATCCGGGACAGGGGGATGAAAAACTGTTTTTT.

This chain joins TRBV7-9 and TRBJ2-5, with D perhaps matching TRBD1 (6 bases). The CDR3 totals 16 residues. V dropped 2 bases and J dropped 5 bases, with 18 bases sitting between them. The V gene's germline CDR1 is SEHNR and CDR2 FQNEAQ (reference sequence). The CDR3 DNA reads TGTGCCAGCAGCTTACGAGTTGGGGGCATGATGGAGACCCAGTACTTC. Its translation: CASSLRVGGMMETQYF.

This chain connects TRBV20-1 to TRBJ2-2; 9 bases align to TRBD1. Trimming cost V 1 base and J 2 bases; bases outside gene matches: 11. This CDR3 contains 18 residues. Per the germline V gene, CDR1 is DFQATT and CDR2 is SNEGSKA (reference sequence). This CDR3 is CSARVLAGTGINTGELFF. For the CDR3, the DNA is TGCAGTGCTAGAGTACTTGCCGGGACAGGGATTAACACCGGGGAGCTGTTTTTT.

Only a few counts were recorded for this clonotype. CDR3 in DNA: TGCAGTGCTAGAGATCCCGGGACAGGGGAGAACACTGAAGCTTTCTTT. This encodes CSARDPGTGENTEAFF. V gene TRBV20-1 combines with J gene TRBJ1-1; 10 bases match TRBD1. Germline loops: CDR1 DFQATT, CDR2 SNEGSKA (reference sequence). V was clipped by 0 bases and J by 1 base; unmatched bases: 5. This CDR3 spans 16 amino acids.

This clonotype was recorded many times. This chain joins TRBV9 and TRBJ2-6, with D tentatively TRBD1 (5 bases). V was pared by 0 bases and J by 0 bases, with 7 bases between. Germline CDR1 and CDR2: SGDLS and YYNGEE. The CDR3 runs 16 residues. The CDR3 coding sequence is TGTGCCAGCAGCGTAGCTAGGGGCTCTGGGGCCAACGTCCTGACTTTC. Residues: CASSVARGSGANVLTF.

This clonotype was recorded a few times. V gene TRBV5-5 combines with J gene TRBJ2-5; 7 bases map to TRBD1. TRBJ2-7 explains the end of the DNA better; the J call may be wrong. This CDR3 has 13 amino acids. In germline, CDR1 is SGHKS, CDR2 YYEKEE (reference sequence). DNA of the CDR3: TGTGCCAGCAGCCAGGGACAGCTATACGAGCAGTACTTC. It encodes CASSQGQLYEQYF.

J is TRBJ2-5 and V is TRBV9, with 8 bases identical to TRBD1. With the DNA end fitting TRBJ2-1 better, the J assignment may be wrong. Germline CDR1 reads SGDLS; CDR2 reads YYNGEE. CDR3 length: 13 amino acids. The CDR3 is CASSVGQGYEQFF. The CDR3 bases are TGTGCCAGCAGCGTAGGACAGGGGTATGAGCAGTTCTTC.

The chain has TRBV7-2 and TRBJ2-5, with D perhaps TRBD2 (6 bases). The end of the DNA aligns better with TRBJ2-7, so the J call may be wrong. The CDR3 length is 15 residues. Germline V gives CDR1 SGHTA, CDR2 FQGNSA. The CDR3 here is CASSLQAGDPYEQYF. The DNA of the CDR3 is TGTGCCAGCAGCTTACAAGCGGGTGACCCCTACGAGCAGTACTTC.

The chain uses TRBV9 and TRBJ2-1; possibly TRBD2 for D (6 bases). CDR1 SGDLS and CDR2 YYNGEE come from the germline V gene. Trimming shortened V by 4 bases and J by 15 bases, and 17 bases separated the two germline ends. The CDR3 spans 12 residues. CDR3 loop: CASSPAGSVAFF. In DNA, the CDR3 is TGTGCCAGCAGCCCCGCGGGGTCCGTCGCGTTCTTC. Full variable domain (outside the CDR3, taken from reference TRBV9 and TRBJ2-1): DSGVTQTPKHLITATGQRVTLRCSPRSGDLSVYWYQQSLDQGLQFLIQYYNGEERAKGNILERFSAQQFPDLHSELNLSSLELGDSALYFCASSPAGSVAFFGPGTRLTVL.

The chain uses TRBV5-5 and TRBJ1-6, with D hard to call. V lost 0 bases, J lost 9 bases, and 13 bases lay in between. This CDR3 comprises 15 residues. In germline, CDR1 is SGHKS, CDR2 YYEKEE (reference sequence). The CDR3 is CASSLEGVRVSPLHF. The CDR3 nucleotides read TGTGCCAGCAGCTTGGAGGGAGTTCGGGTTTCACCCCTCCACTTT.

This clonotype has just a few counts. The chain couples TRBV7-9 to TRBJ2-4; 11 positions match TRBD2. The V and J ends lost 5 bases and 4 bases, in that order; junction bases with no gene match: 4. Germline CDR1 reads SEHNR; CDR2 reads FQNEAQ (reference sequence). The CDR3 is 15 amino acids. The CDR3: CASSRLAGMKNIQYF. The CDR3 DNA follows: TGTGCCAGCAGCCGACTAGCGGGGATGAAAAACATTCAGTACTTC.

This clonotype occurred a few times. This chain connects TRBV7-2 to TRBJ2-6; no definite D call. This CDR3 spans 15 amino acids. V was pared by 1 base and J by 1 base, with 5 bases between. CDR1 SGHTA and CDR2 FQGNSA come from the germline V gene. The CDR3 DNA reads TGTGCCAGCAGCTTAGAGGTATCTGGGGCCAACGTCCTGACTTTC. As protein: CASSLEVSGANVLTF. The full variable domain, its missing parts supplied by reference TRBV7-2 and TRBJ2-6, is GAGVSQSPSNKVTEKGKDVELRCDPISGHTALYWYRQSLGQGLEFLIYFQGNSAPDKSGLPSDRFSAERTGGSVSTLTIQRTQQEDSAVYLCASSLEVSGANVLTFGAGSRLTVL.

This clonotype was observed a few times. This chain uses TRBV6-4 with TRBJ2-5; TRBD2 is a possible D gene (5 bases). Near its end, the DNA agrees better with TRBJ2-1, so the J call may be wrong. CDR3 length equals 15 residues. Germline V gives CDR1 MRHNA, CDR2 SNTAGT. The CDR3 bases are TGTGCCAGCAGTCGAAGCCCGGGGTCCCAAGGTGAGCAGTTCTTC. It is translated as CASSRSPGSQGEQFF.

This clonotype was counted a few times. The chain carries TRBV7-9 and TRBJ1-2, with D tentatively TRBD1 (6 bases). The CDR3 spans 14 residues. The V end was cut by 5 bases, the J end by 11 bases, with 21 bases between. CDR1 SEHNR and CDR2 FQNEAQ come from the germline V gene (reference sequence). The CDR3 DNA follows: TGTGCCAGCAGCACAGGGAGGGCTGGGAATGTATACACCTTC. Protein product: CASSTGRAGNVYTF.

The chain uses TRBV28 and TRBJ2-5, with 11 bases that match TRBD1. The junction had 11 bases not matched to a gene; V was cut back by 5 bases and J by 3 bases. This CDR3 is 17 amino acids long. CDR1 is MDHEN and CDR2 is SYDVKM in the germline V gene. The CDR3 coding sequence is TGTGCCAGCAGTGCACGAGGACAGGGGGCGCCTGAAGAGACCCAGTACTTC. This codes for CASSARGQGAPEETQYF.

This clonotype was counted a few times. The chain employs TRBV27 and TRBJ1-5; the D gene is possibly TRBD1 (6 bases). Trimming pared 2 bases from V and 1 base from J, leaving 9 bases between. Germline CDR1 is MNHEY and CDR2 is SMNVEV (reference sequence). CDR3 length: 15 amino acids. The CDR3 region is CASSLMGASNQPQHF. The CDR3 DNA reads TGTGCCAGCAGTTTAATGGGGGCGAGCAATCAGCCCCAGCATTTT.

The chain has TRBV2 and TRBJ2-1; D is perhaps TRBD1 (5 bases). V dropped 4 bases and J dropped 3 bases, with 13 bases sitting between them. Per the germline V gene, CDR1 is SNHLY and CDR2 is FYNNEI. This CDR3 is built from 15 residues. The CDR3 spells CASSVGQGVYNEQFF. For the CDR3, the DNA is TGTGCCAGCAGTGTAGGGCAGGGTGTCTACAATGAGCAGTTCTTC.

Only one count was recorded for this clonotype. CDR3 amino acids: CASSLWSGIGEQYF. The CDR3 nucleotides are TGTGCCAGCAGCTTGTGGTCAGGGATAGGTGAGCAGTACTTC. The chain joins TRBV5-5 to TRBJ2-7, with a weak D call TRBD1 (5 bases). V shed 1 base and J shed 7 bases, with 15 bases lying between them. The CDR3 is 14 residues long. Germline loops: CDR1 SGHKS, CDR2 YYEKEE (reference sequence).

This chain joins TRBV12-3 or TRBV12-4 and TRBJ1-2; D not resolved. This CDR3 has 13 amino acids. V gave up 7 bases and J gave up 4 bases, with 13 bases separating them. CDR3 sequence: CASTKTPVYGYTF. CDR3 DNA sequence: TGTGCCAGCACCAAGACACCAGTCTATGGCTACACCTTC.

In DNA form, the CDR3 reads TGTGCCAGCAGCAACGACAGGGGGCTGGGGGAGCAGTACTTC. Translated, it gives CASSNDRGLGEQYF. The V and J genes are TRBV5-4 and TRBJ2-7, with 10 bases matching TRBD1. V was clipped by 4 bases and J by 7 bases; unmatched bases: 8. Germline-derived CDR1 and CDR2 are SGHNT and YYREEE (reference sequence). CDR3 length: 14 residues.

This chain uses TRBV2 with TRBJ1-5, with 9 nucleotides matching TRBD1. The CDR3 is 14 residues long. Losses at the gene ends were 6 bases for V and 7 bases for J; bases not matched to a gene: 7. Germline CDR1 and CDR2: SNHLY and FYNNEI. This CDR3 is CASRKQGARQPQHF. The CDR3, as DNA: TGTGCCAGCAGGAAACAGGGGGCGCGACAGCCCCAGCATTTT.

This clonotype was seen at least ten times. CDR3 bases: TGTGCCAGCAGTGCTTCGGAGACCCAGTACTTC. It is translated as CASSASETQYF. The chain is built from TRBV6-1 and TRBJ2-5; D ambiguous. Trimming removed 4 bases at V and 5 bases at J, with 5 bases between. The CDR3 spans 11 residues. Germline lookup yields CDR1 MNHNS and CDR2 SASEGT.

The table lists this clonotype with a few counts. The J gene is TRBJ2-2, the V gene TRBV12-3 or TRBV12-4; TRBD2 might be the D (5 bases). The ends were cut back, 8 bases at V and 7 bases at J, with 11 bases in the middle. This CDR3 is built from 12 residues. The CDR3 region is CASPTGSGELFF. Here the CDR3 DNA reads TGTGCCAGCCCCACGGGGAGCGGGGAGCTGTTTTTT.

The chain is built from TRBV7-9 and TRBJ2-6; the match to TRBD1 covers 7 bases. Germline CDR1 reads SEHNR; CDR2 reads FQNEAQ (reference sequence). The CDR3 is 17 amino acids. The V segment lost 5 bases and the J segment 2 bases; nucleotides outside the gene matches: 9. In DNA form, the CDR3 reads TGTGCCAGCAGCCCACGTATGGACAGGCCTGGGGCCAACGTCCTGACTTTC. Translated: CASSPRMDRPGANVLTF.

This clonotype has a handful of counts. The chain combines TRBV20-1 with TRBJ2-1; TRBD2 matches at 10 bases. This CDR3 has 14 residues. Trimming removed 6 bases from V and 8 bases from J; junction bases left unmatched: 10. Germline V CDR1 and CDR2: DFQATT, SNEGSKA (reference sequence). CDR3 sequence: CSASGGAGPHEQFF. In DNA form, the CDR3 reads TGCAGTGCAAGCGGGGGGGCCGGGCCCCATGAGCAGTTCTTC.

The chain joins TRBV20-1 to TRBJ2-1; a possible D gene is TRBD2 (5 bases). Germline CDR1 is DFQATT and CDR2 is SNEGSKA (reference sequence). Trimming stripped 6 bases from V and 4 bases from J, with 19 bases between. The CDR3 spans 15 residues. Written as DNA, the CDR3 is TGCAGTGCACCGAGTCGGGGTGCCAGTTACAATGAGCAGTTCTTC. It is translated as CSAPSRGASYNEQFF.